The source of this TCR beta chain is a study of early T cells in non-severe SARS-CoV-2 infection. Across the whole study: Bulk RNA isolated from unsorted whole blood underwent sequencing; chains were not paired.

Researchers attached unique molecular identifiers to individual cDNA molecules. TCRdb fed the 5' RACE reads into MiXCR, producing one record per CDR3 protein. The sample has under 50,000 distinct CDR3 sequences, about 25% seen once. Trimming removed 5 bases from V and 4 bases from J, with 22 bases in between. CDR3 length equals 17 residues. Germline V gene sequence: CDR1 MGHRA, CDR2 YSYEKL. Study-wide results and limits: Using VDJdb, the matching emphasized anti-spike CD8 responses while missing private and CD4 specificities.

This clonotype has a count of ten or more. Its antigen remains unknown. This sequence joins TRBV4-1 and TRBJ2-3; D possibly uses TRBD1 or TRBD2 (5 bases each). The sequence was obtained from an adult who was a healthcare worker with PCR-confirmed SARS-CoV-2 infection or an uninfected control (not recorded which). The sample was whole blood, taken at baseline. For the CDR3, the DNA is TGCGCCAGCAGCTCCCCCCTCGAGGGGAGCCGAGCAGATACGCAGTATTTT. This sequence encodes CASSSPLEGSRADTQYF.